Listed here is a single T cell receptor beta chain. Antigen unknown. The sample comes from a study of vaccination and CD4 T cells after COVID-19. Specified time point: late sampling 161 to 241 days after vaccination in three convalescent patients. Described treatment: approximately 10-day PBMC culture with coronavirus spike peptide pools or control peptides (ViraFEST assay). The Oncomine TCR Beta short-read assay sequenced DNA from cultured CD4+ T cells. Each CDR3 protein is one row after TCRdb ran MiXCR on the PCR reads. The sample consists of roughly 15,000 distinct CDR3 sequences, around half of them appearing once. Looked up from germline, CDR1 is MNHNS and CDR2 is SASEGT. The V and J ends lost 6 bases and 7 bases respectively, with 13 bases between them. This CDR3 region has 13 residues.

The TCR comes from a human donor who had recovered from COVID-19. The sequencing used CD4+ T cells from blood, cultured in vitro, collected about 7 months after SARS-CoV-2 vaccination. The chain couples TRBV6-1 to TRBJ1-5; D is unresolved. CDR3 protein: CASSSGSGQPQHF. In DNA form, the CDR3 reads TGTGCCAGCAGCTCAGGTTCCGGGCAGCCCCAGCATTTT.